This entry describes one T cell receptor beta chain. This clonotype was counted ten times or more. Its antigen is still unknown. No base qualities exist here, and no much larger clone lies one base off it. The library relied on multiplex PCR. TCRdb lists the instrument as Illumina HiSeq 4000. To build TCR beta libraries, CDR3 regions were amplified by Arm-PCR using iRepertoire HTBI primers. PCR products were gel purified before sequencing. Per the authors' processing: A total of around 66 TRBV and some 15 TRBJ segments were identified across samples and were used for gene usage analysis of CDR3 amino acid clonotypes. COPE and FqMerger were used to merge filtered high-quality paired reads into contigs. Contigs were aligned with BLAST to IMGT TRBV, TRBD and TRBJ reference genes, and CDR3 was defined per IMGT. Clonotypes above 0.1% frequency were classified as highly expanded clones. Repertoire diversity was measured by Shannon entropy, and V-J evenness by the Gini coefficient. A clonotype found in more than one individual was treated as public. The public reads were run again by TCRdb, first through fastp at Q25 and then through MiXCR, and only productive beta chains were kept. Identical CDR3 protein sequences are pooled into one entry, listed with their most common genes and DNA. TCRdb's processing, not the authors' own work, is the source of the V and J calls. The sample has approximately 400,000 distinct CDR3 sequences on record, 23% of them singletons. The biggest ten clones account for about 26% of the sample.

This sample was taken from a study of regulatory T cells in long-lasting Graves disease (dated by TCRdb to the early 2020s). At the level of the whole study: Persistent Graves' disease was defined as persistently positive TSH receptor autoantibodies together with antithyroid drug treatment for over 5 years. Patients with persistent Graves' disease were compared with patients with newly diagnosed Graves' disease using TCR sequencing and RNA sequencing of peripheral blood. The study was conducted in China and was registered as a clinical trial. TCR sequencing covered 13 persistent and around 20 newly diagnosed Graves' disease patients, some 35 samples in total. Persistent Graves' disease patients in the clinical cohort had taken antithyroid drugs for about 10.3 years on average.

V loses 7 bases, J loses 6 bases, and the germline ends lie 18 bases apart. The CDR3 contains 14 residues, cysteine and phenylalanine counted. Only CDR3 DNA is held: 42 bases, read in frame from base 1. The time point label, as the study defines it: persistent/refractory GD, antithyroid drugs over 5 years with positive TRAb. For both TCR sequencing and RNA sequencing, RNA was extracted from PBMCs in TRIzol. Graves' disease was diagnosed according to American Thyroid Association guidelines. The patients came from an endocrinology department in Xi'an, China. Each patient gave approximately 9 milliliters of peripheral blood, collected in an EDTA anticoagulant tube. Ficoll Paque Plus density gradient separation was used to isolate PBMCs, and no further T cell sorting was performed. An Agilent 2100 Bioanalyzer and agarose gel were used to check RNA quality, and a NanoDrop 2000 was used to measure RNA concentration.

Overall results and qualifications from the work: More public clonotypes were shared among persistent patients (roughly 2,700) than among newly diagnosed patients (roughly 1,000). The study examined only peripheral blood because the primary lesion, thyroid tissue, could not be accessed. Preferential use of TRBV28, TRBJ1-2 and TRBJ2-5 was observed in persistent disease, whereas TRBV20-1 and TRBJ2-1 were favored in newly diagnosed disease. Only the TCR beta chain was sequenced and analyzed. Persistent Graves' disease patients showed lower TCR Shannon entropy and fewer highly expanded clones than newly diagnosed patients, suggesting clonal expansion. The small sample size was acknowledged by the authors as a limitation that may reduce accuracy.

The sequences come from peripheral blood mononuclear cells (PBMCs), collected when the disease was refractory, from a patient treated with antithyroid drugs. The receptor was isolated from a female donor with Graves disease. The V and J segments used are TRBV12-3 or TRBV12-4 and TRBJ1-1, and the D gene may be TRBD1, 5 bases matching. The DNA sequence is given as TGTGCCAGCATTAGCGGGGCCGGTGGGGCTGAAGCTTTCTTT. Translated, this gives CASISGAGGAEAFF.